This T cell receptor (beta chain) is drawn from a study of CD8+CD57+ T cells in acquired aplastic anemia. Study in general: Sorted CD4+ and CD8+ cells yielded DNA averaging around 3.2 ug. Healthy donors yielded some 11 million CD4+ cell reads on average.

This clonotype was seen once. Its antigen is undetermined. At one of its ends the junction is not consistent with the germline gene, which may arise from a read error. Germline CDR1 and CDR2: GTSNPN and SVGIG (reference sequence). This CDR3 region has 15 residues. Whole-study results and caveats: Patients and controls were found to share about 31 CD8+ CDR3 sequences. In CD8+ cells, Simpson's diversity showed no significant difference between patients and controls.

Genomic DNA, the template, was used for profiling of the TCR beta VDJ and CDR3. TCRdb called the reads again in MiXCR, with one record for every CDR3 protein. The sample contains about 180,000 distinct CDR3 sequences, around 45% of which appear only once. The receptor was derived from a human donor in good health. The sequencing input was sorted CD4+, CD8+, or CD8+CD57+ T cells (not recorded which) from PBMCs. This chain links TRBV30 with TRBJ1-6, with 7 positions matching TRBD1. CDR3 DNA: TGTGTCTGGAGCACGGGGGGACAGTTAAATTCACCCCTCCACTTT. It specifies CVWSTGGQLNSPLHF. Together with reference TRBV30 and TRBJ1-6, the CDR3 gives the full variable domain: SQTIHQWPATLVQPVGSPLSLECTVEGTSNPNLYWYRQAAGRGLQLLFYSVGIGQISSEVPQNLSASRPQDRQFILSSKKLLLSDSGFYLCVWSTGGQLNSPLHFGNGTRLTVT.